The sequence of this T cell receptor (beta chain) was determined in a study of T cell repertoires in ileal Crohn's disease. Study-level information: From the surgical specimen's inflamed ileum, biopsies were taken as M0. Overall study findings and caveats: All patients with clonality above 26.8% had endoscopic recurrence. High-frequency clones were more common in sorted CD8 than CD4 cells.

As for this clone: The antigen remains undetermined.

This table comes from immunoSEQ multiplex PCR, and its TCRdb copy is limited to in-frame clones, with some not included. Of around 15,000 clones listed, 70% to 85% were seen once; the top ten hold roughly 13%. Germline V gives CDR1 SEHNR, CDR2 FQNEAQ (reference sequence). CDR3 size: 15 residues. V shed 1 base and J 1 base; nucleotides not matched to a gene: 1. Indicated time point: inflamed ileum from the surgical specimen. The chain carries TRBV7-9 and TRBJ2-3; TRBD2 matches at 8 bases. Material for sequencing was ileal tissue. This clonotype originated in an adult with Crohn's disease. CDR3 sequence reads: CASSLVSGGTDTQYF. CDR3 nucleotide sequence: TGTGCCAGCAGCTTAGTTAGCGGGGGCACAGATACGCAGTATTTT.